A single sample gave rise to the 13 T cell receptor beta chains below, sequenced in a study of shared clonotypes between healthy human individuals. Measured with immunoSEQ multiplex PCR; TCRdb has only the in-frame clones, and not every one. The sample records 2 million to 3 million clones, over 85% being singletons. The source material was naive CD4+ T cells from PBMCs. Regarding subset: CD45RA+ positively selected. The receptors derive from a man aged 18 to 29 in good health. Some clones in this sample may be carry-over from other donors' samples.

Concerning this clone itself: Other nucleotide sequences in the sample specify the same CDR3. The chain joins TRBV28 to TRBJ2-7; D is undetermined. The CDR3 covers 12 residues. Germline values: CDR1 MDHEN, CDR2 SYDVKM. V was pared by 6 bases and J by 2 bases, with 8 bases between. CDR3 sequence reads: CASRDQTYEQYF. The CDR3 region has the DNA TGTGCCAGCAGGGATCAAACCTACGAGCAGTACTTC. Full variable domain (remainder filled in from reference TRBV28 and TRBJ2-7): DVKVTQSSRYLVKRTGEKVFLECVQDMDHENMFWYRQDPGLGLRLIYFSYDVKMKEKGDIPEGYSVSREKKERFSLILESASTNQTSMYLCASRDQTYEQYFGPGTRLTVT.

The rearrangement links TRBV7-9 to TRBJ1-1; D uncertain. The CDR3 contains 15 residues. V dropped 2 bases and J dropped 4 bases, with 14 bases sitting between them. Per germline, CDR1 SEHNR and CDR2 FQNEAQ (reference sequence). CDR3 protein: CASSLLSGFSTEAFF. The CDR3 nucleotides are TGTGCCAGCAGCTTATTAAGCGGATTTAGCACTGAAGCTTTCTTT.

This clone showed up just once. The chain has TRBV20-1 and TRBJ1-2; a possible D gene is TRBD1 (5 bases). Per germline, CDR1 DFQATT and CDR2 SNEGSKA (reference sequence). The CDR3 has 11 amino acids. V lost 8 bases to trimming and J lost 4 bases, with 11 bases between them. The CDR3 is CSPGFFYGYTF. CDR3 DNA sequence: TGCAGTCCAGGGTTTTTCTATGGCTACACCTTC.

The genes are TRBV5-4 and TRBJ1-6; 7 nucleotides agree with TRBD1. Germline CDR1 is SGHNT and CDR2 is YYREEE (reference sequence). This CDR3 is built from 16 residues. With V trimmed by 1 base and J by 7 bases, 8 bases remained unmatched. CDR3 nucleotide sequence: TGTGCCAGCAGCTTGTCTACGGGACAGCTAAATTCACCCCTCCACTTT. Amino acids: CASSLSTGQLNSPLHF.

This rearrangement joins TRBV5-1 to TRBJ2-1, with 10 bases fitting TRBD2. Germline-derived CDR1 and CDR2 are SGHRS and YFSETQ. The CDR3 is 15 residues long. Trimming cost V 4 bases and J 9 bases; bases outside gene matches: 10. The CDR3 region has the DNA TGCGCCAGCAGCGTAAAAGCGGGAGGGCCAATTGAGCAGTTCTTC. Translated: CASSVKAGGPIEQFF.

The CDR3 DNA reads as TGCGCCAGCAGCTTACGACAGGGCCGACTTGAAGCTTTCTTT. Protein: CASSLRQGRLEAFF. V gene TRBV5-1 combines with J gene TRBJ1-1, with 7 positions matching TRBD1. Germline CDR1 SGHRS, CDR2 YFSETQ. The CDR3 extends over 14 amino acids. V shed 2 bases and J 7 bases; nucleotides not matched to a gene: 8.

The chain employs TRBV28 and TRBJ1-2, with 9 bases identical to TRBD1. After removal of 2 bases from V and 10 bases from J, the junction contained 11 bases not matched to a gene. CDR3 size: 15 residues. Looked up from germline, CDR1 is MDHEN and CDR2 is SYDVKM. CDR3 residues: CASSLLPRDRDDYTF. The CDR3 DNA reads TGTGCCAGCAGTTTACTTCCCCGGGACAGGGATGACTACACCTTC.

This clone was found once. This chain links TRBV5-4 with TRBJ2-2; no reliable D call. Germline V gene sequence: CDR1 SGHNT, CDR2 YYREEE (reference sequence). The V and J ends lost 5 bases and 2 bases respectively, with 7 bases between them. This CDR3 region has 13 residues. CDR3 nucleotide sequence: TGTGCCAGCAGGAGTTTAAACACCGGGGAGCTGTTTTTT. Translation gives CASRSLNTGELFF.

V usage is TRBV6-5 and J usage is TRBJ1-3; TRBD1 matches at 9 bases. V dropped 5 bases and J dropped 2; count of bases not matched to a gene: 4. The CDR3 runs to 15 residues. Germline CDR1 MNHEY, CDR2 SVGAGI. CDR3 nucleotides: TGTGCCAGCAGTACCTGGACAGGGGCTGGAAACACCATATATTTT. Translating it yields CASSTWTGAGNTIYF.

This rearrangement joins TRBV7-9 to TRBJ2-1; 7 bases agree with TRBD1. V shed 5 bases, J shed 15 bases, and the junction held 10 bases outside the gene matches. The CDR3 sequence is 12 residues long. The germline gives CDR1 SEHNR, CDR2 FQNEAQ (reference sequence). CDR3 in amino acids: CASSPSGTVMFF. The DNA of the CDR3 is TGTGCCAGCAGCCCCTCCGGGACAGTGATGTTCTTC.

The CDR3 region has the DNA TGTGCCAGCAGCCCAGGGGTCGTAGGGTCCTCTGGGGCCAACGTCCTGACTTTC. Encoded protein: CASSPGVVGSSGANVLTF. The chain is built from TRBV7-8 and TRBJ2-6; TRBD1 is a possible D gene (6 bases). Germline CDR1 SGHVS, CDR2 FQNEAQ. Trimming removed 5 bases at V and 0 bases at J, with 17 bases between. The CDR3 totals 18 residues.

CDR3 nucleotides: TGTGCCAGCAGTCAAGACCGCAATCAGCCCCAGCATTTT. This gives the protein CASSQDRNQPQHF. The chain joins TRBV28 to TRBJ1-5; D is unresolved. The germline V gene has CDR1 MDHEN and CDR2 SYDVKM. V gave up 5 bases and J gave up 2 bases, with 7 bases separating them. The CDR3 has 13 residues.

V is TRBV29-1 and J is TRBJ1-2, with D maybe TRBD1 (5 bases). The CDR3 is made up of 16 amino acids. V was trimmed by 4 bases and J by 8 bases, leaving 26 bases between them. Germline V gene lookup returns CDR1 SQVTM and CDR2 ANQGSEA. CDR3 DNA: TGCAGCGTTGTTCGATTGGCCGGGACGGAAGAGAAGGGCTACACCTTC. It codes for CSVVRLAGTEEKGYTF.